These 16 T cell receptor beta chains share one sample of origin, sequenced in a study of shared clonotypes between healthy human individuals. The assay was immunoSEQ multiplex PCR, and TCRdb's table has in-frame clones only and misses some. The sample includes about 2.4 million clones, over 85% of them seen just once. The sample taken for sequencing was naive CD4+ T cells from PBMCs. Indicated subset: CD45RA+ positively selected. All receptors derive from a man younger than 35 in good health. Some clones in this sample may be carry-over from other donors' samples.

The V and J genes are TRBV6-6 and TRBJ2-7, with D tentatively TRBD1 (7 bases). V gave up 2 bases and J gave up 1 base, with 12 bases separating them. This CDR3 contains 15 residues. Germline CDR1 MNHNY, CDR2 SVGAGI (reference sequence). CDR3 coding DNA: TGTGCCAGCAGTTACGAGTCAGGGGGGTCCTACGAGCAGTACTTC. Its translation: CASSYESGGSYEQYF.

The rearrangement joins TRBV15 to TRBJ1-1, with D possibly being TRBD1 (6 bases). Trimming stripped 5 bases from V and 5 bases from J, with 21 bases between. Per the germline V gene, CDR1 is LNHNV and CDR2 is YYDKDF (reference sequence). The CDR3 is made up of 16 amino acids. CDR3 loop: CATSHPQDRGRTEAFF. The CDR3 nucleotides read TGTGCCACCAGCCACCCACAAGATCGGGGGCGGACTGAAGCTTTCTTT. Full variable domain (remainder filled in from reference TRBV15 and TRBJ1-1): DAMVIQNPRYQVTQFGKPVTLSCSQTLNHNVMYWYQQKSSQAPKLLFHYYDKDFNNEADTPDNFQSRRPNTSFCFLDIRSPGLGDTAMYLCATSHPQDRGRTEAFFGQGTRLTVV.

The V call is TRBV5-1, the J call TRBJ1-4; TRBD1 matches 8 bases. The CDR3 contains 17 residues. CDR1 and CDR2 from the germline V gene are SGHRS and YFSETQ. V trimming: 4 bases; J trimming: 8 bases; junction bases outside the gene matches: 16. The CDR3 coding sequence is TGCGCCAGCAGCACGGACCGGACAGGGATAATAGGGGAAAAACTGTTTTTT. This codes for CASSTDRTGIIGEKLFF.

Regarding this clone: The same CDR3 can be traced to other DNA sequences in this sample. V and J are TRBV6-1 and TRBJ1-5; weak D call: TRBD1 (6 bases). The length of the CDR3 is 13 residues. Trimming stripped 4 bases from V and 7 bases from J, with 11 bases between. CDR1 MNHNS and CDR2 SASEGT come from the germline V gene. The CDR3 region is CASSVGGLQPQHF. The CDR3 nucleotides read TGTGCCAGCAGTGTAGGGGGATTACAGCCCCAGCATTTT.

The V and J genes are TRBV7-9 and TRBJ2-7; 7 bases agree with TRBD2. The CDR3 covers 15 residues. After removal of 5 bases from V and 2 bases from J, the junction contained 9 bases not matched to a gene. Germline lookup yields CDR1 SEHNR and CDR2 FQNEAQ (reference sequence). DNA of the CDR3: TGTGCCAGCAGCGACGGTCCGGGACTAACCTACGAGCAGTACTTC. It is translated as CASSDGPGLTYEQYF.

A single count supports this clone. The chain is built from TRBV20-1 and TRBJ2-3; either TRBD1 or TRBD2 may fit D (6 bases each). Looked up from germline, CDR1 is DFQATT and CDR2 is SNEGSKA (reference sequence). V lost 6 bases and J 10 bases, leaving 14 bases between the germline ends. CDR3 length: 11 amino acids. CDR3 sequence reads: CSAQGGFSQYF. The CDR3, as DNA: TGCAGTGCCCAAGGGGGGTTTTCGCAGTATTTT.

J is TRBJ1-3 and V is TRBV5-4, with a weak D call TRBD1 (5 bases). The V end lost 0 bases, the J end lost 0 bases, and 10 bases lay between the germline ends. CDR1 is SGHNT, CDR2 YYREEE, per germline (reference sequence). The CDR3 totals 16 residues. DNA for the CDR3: TGTGCCAGCAGCTTGGCAGGGAGCCTCTCTGGAAACACCATATATTTT. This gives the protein CASSLAGSLSGNTIYF.

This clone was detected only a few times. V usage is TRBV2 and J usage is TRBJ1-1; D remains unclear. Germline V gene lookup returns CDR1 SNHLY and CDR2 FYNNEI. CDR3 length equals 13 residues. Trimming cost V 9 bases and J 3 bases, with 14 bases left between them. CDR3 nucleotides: TGTGCCAGTAGATGGGGTAAGGACACTGAAGCTTTCTTT. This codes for CASRWGKDTEAFF.

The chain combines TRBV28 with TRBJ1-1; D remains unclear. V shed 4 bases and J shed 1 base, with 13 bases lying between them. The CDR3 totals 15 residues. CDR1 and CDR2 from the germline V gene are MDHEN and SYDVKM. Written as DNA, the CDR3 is TGTGCCAGCAGTTCCTTTGGCAGGCCGAACACTGAAGCTTTCTTT. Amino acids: CASSSFGRPNTEAFF.

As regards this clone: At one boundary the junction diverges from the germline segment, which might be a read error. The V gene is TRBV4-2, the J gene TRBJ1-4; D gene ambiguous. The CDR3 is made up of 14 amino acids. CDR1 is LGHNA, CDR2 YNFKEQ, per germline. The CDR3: CASSQSGTYEKLFF. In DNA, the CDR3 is TGTGCCAGCAGCCAATCAGGAACTTATGAAAAACTGTTTTTT.

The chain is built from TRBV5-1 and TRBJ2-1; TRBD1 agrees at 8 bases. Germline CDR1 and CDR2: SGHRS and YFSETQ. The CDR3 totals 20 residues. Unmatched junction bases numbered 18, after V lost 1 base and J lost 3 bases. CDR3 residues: CASSLFSQGVQRSHYNEQFF. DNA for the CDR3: TGCGCCAGCAGCTTGTTTTCACAGGGGGTACAGCGGAGTCACTACAATGAGCAGTTCTTC.

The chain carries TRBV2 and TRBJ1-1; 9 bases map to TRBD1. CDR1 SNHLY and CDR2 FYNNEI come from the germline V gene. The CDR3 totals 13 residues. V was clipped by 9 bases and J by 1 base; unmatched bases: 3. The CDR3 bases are TGTGCCAGGTTGGGACAGGGGAACACTGAAGCTTTCTTT. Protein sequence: CARLGQGNTEAFF.

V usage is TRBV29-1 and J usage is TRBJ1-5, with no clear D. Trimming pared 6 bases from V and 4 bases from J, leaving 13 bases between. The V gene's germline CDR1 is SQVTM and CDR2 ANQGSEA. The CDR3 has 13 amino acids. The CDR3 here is CSVVGSGNQPQHF. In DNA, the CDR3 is TGCAGCGTCGTTGGGAGCGGGAATCAGCCCCAGCATTTT.

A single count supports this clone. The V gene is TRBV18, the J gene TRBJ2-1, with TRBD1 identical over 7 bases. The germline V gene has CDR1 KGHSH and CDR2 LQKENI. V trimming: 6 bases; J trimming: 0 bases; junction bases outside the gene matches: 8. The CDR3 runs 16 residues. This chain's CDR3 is CASSRLRDSSYNEQFF. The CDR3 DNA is TGTGCCAGCTCGCGTCTCCGGGACAGCTCCTACAATGAGCAGTTCTTC.

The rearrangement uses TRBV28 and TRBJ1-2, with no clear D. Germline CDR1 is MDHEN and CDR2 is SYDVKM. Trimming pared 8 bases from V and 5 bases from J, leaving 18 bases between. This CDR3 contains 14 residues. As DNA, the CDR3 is TGTGCCAGCTCAAACGAAGGGCGTGGATATGGCTACACCTTC. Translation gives CASSNEGRGYGYTF.

The CDR3 here is CASSGWLAGGLDSHHEQFF. Written as DNA, the CDR3 is TGTGCCAGCAGCGGATGGCTAGCGGGAGGGCTAGATTCCCACCATGAGCAGTTCTTC. This chain uses TRBV7-6 with TRBJ2-1; 12 bases map to TRBD2. V shed 5 bases and J 8 bases; nucleotides not matched to a gene: 19. Germline assignment: CDR1 SGHVS and CDR2 FNYEAQ. This CDR3 spans 19 amino acids.